This T cell receptor (beta chain) was captured in a study of cytomegalovirus exposure and HLA in healthy donors. General study points: A few of the chains that were CMV-associated were confirmed in vitro to be specific for CMV antigens.

The PCR employed 60 Vbeta primers together with 13 Jbeta primers. Methods used by the authors: There were about 80 million unique TCR beta chains by a later count, and about 12 million of them were shared. Assay: immunoSEQ multiplex PCR; the TCRdb copy retains only in-frame clones and omits some. V, J and clone size derive from that table, while D and trimming were established from the DNA sequence. The sample has a few hundred thousand clones; approximately 84% are singletons. A word on this clone: Its target is not known.

This clonotype was sampled from a woman in her thirties or forties in good health and CMV-seronegative. What was sequenced was PBMCs.

For the CDR3, the DNA is TGTGCCAGCTCACCCGCTTATGACAGGGGGGCTGAAGCTTTCTTT. Amino acid sequence: CASSPAYDRGAEAFF. The chain is built from TRBV18 and TRBJ1-1, with TRBD1 matching over 9 bases. The CDR3 has 15 residues. V lost 3 bases and J lost 6; bases outside the gene matches: 8. Germline-derived CDR1 and CDR2 are KGHSH and LQKENI.